This T cell receptor (beta chain) was observed in a study of molecular identifiers for immune sequencing clone quantification. For the study at large: Sequencing covered four of five parts into which replicate RNA from approximately 20,000 or 98,000 naive CD8 cells was split. Findings and limits, study-wide: Clones with over 20 RNA copies captured over 99% of effector molecules but under 1% of naive ones.

At least ten counts were recorded for this clonotype. Its antigen is undetermined. The ends were cut back, 4 bases at V and 4 bases at J, with 18 bases in the middle. This CDR3 is built from 16 residues. From germline, CDR1 is MDHEN and CDR2 SYDVKM. Previously described methods and listed TCR primers were used for bulk TCR libraries. Each CDR3 protein gets one entry after TCRdb re-called the PCR reads with MiXCR. The top ten hold about 1.5% of the sample, which has some 70,000 distinct CDR3 sequences, 15% to 20% seen once. Sequenced input: naive CD8+ T cells from blood, with Jurkat cell RNA spiked in. The subset: FACS-sorted CD8+CD4-CCR7+CD45RA+ naive T cells. This rearrangement joins TRBV28 to TRBJ2-3; D is possibly TRBD2 (6 bases). The sequence was collected from a human donor in good health. Some libraries in this study had Jurkat cell RNA spiked in. The CDR3 loop reads CASSYPTGAAADTQYF. The CDR3 nucleotides are TGTGCCAGCAGTTACCCCACGGGAGCTGCGGCAGATACGCAGTATTTT.